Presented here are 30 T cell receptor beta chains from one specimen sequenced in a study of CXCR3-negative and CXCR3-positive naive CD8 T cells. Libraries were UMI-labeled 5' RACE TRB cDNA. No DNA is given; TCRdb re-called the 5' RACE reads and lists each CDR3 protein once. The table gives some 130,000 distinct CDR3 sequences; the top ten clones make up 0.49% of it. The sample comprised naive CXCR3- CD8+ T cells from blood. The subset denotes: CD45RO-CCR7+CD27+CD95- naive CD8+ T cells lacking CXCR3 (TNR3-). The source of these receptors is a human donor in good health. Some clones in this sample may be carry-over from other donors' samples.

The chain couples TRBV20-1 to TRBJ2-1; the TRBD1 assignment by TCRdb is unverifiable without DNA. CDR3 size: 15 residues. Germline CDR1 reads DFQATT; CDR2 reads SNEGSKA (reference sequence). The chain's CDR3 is CSARDLVQGGNEQFF.

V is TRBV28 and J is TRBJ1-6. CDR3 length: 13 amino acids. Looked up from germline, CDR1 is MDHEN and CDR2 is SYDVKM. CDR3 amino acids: CASSLLGNSPLHF.

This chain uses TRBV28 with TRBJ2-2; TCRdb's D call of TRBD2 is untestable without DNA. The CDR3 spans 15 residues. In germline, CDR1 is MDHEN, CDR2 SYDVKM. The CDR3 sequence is CASRGGLTNTGELFF.

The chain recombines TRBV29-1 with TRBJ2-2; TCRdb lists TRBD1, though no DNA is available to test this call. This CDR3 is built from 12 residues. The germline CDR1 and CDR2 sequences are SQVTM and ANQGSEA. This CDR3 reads CSARQVVGELFF.

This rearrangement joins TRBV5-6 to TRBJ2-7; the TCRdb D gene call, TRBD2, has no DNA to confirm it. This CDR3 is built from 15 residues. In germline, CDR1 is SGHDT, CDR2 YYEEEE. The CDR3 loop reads CASSLMWQGGNEQYF.

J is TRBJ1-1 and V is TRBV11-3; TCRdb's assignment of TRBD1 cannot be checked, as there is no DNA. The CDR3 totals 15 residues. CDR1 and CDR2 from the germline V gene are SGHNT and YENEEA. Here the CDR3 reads CASSLTQRGYTEAFF.

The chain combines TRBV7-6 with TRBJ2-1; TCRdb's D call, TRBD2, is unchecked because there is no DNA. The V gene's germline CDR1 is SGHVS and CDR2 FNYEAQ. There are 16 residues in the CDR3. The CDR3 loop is CASSLLAGGSYNEQFF.

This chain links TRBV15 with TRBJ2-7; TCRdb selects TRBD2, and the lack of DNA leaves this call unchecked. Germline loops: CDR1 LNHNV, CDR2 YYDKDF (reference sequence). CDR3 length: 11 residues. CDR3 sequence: CATSMRDEQYF.

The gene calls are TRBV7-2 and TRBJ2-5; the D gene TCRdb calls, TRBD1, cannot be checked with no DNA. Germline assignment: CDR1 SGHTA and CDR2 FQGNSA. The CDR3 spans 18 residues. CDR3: CASSLGSSWTGVQETQYF.

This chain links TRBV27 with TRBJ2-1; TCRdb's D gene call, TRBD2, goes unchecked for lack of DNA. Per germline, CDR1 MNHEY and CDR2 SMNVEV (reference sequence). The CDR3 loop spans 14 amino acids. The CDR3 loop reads CASAAGGPYNEQFF.

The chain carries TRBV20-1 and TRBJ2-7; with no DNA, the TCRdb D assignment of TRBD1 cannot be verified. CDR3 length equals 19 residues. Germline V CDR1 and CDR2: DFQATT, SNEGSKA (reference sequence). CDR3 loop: CSARAWTARPTGLLDEQYF.

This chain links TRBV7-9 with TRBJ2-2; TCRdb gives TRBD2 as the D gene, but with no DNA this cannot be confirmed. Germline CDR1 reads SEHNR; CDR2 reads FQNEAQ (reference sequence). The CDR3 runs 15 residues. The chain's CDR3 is CASSLPAGGPGELFF.

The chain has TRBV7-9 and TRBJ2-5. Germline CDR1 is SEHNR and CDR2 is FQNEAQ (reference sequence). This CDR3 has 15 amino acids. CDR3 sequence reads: CASSLEFLEVKTQYF.

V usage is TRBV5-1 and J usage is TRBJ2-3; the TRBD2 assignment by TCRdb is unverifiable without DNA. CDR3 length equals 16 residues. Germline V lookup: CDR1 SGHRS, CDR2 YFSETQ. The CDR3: CASTIEREGPTDTQYF.

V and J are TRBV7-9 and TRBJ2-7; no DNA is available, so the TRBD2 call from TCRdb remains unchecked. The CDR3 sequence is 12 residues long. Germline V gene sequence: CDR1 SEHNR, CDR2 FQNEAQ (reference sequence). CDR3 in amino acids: CASSGTAAEQYF.

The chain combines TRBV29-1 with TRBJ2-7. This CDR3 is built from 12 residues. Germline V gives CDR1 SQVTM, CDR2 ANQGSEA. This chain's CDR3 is CSVEDGTYEQYF.

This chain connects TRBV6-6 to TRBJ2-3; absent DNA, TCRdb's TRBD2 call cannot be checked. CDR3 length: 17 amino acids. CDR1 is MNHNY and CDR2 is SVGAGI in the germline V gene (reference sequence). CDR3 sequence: CASSYSLAGVATDTQYF.

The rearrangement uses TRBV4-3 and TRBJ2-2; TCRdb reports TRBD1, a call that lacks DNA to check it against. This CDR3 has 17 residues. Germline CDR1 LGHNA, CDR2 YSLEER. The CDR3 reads CASSQVGRGGDTGELFF.

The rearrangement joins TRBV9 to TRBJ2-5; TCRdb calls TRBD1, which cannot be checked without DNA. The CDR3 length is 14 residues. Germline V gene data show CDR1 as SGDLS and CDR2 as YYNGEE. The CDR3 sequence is CASSVRGEQETQYF.

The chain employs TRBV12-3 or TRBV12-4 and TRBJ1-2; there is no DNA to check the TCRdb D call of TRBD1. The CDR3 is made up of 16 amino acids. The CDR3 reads CASRFSSQPLGYGYTF.

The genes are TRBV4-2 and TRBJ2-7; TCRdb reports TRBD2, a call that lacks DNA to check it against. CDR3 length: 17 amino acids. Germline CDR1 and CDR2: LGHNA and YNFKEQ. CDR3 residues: CASSPPGAADSRGEQYF.

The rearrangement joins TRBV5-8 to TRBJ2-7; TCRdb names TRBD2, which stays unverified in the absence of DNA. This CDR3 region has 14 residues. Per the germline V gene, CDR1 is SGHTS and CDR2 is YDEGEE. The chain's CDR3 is CASSLPPPHHEQYF.

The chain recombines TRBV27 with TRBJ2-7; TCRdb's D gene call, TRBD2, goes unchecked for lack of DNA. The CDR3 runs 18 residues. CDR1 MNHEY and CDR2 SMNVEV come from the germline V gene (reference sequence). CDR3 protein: CASSLSGTSGIGYSEQYF.

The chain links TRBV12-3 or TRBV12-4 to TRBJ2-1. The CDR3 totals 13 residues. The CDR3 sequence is CASSFSGWNEQFF.

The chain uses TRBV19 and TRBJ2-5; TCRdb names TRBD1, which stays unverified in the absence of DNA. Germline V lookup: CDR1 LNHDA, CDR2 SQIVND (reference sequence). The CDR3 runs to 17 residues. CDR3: CASSIDSGTGYAETQYF.

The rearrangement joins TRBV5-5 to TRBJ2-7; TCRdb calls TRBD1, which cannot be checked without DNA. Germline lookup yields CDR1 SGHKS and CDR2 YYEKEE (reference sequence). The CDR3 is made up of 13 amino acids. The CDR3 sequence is CASSFRGSYEQYF.

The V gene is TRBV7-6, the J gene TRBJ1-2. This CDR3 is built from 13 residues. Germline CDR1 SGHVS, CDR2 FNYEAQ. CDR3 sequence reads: CASSPFGNYGYTF.

CDR3 sequence reads: CASAELGQGMDEQFF. The chain is built from TRBV7-9 and TRBJ2-1; TCRdb returns TRBD1, unconfirmable since there is no DNA. CDR1 is SEHNR and CDR2 is FQNEAQ in the germline V gene (reference sequence). This CDR3 has 15 residues.

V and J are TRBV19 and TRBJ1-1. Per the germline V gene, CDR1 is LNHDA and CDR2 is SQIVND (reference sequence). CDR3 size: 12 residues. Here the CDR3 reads CASSIGGGEAFF.

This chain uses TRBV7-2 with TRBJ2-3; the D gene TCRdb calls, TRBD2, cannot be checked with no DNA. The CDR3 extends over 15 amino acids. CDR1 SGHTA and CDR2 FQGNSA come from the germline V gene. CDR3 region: CASSWGASKEDTQYF.